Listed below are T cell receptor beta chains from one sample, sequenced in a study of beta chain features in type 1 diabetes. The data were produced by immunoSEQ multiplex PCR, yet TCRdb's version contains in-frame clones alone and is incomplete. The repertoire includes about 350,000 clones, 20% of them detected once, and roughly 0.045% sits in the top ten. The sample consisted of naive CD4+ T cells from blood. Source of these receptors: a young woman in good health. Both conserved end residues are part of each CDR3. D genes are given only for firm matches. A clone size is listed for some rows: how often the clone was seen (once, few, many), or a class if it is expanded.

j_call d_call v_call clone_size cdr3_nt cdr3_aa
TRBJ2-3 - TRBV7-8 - TGTGCCAGCACTGTAGAGGCGGGGCCTTGGGATACGCAGTATTTT CASTVEAGPWDTQYF
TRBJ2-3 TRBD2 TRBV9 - TGTGCCAGCGGGGTCGGACTAGCCCGAGATACGCAGTATTTT CASGVGLARDTQYF
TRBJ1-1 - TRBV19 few TGTGCCAGTAGTTGGCAGAACACTGAAGCTTTCTTT CASSWQNTEAFF
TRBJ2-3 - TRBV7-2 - TGTGCCAGCCAACTTAACGAGGTAGATACGCAGTATTTT CASQLNEVDTQYF
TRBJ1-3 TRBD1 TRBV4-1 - TGCGCCAGCAGCCAGAGGACAGGGGTTGTCAGAAACACCATATATTTT CASSQRTGVVRNTIYF
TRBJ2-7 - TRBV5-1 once TGCGCCAGCAGCCCCGACAGTACCTACGAGCAGTACTTC CASSPDSTYEQYF
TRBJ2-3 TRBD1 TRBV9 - TGTGCCAGCAGCGTTCACGGGACAGCTAGCACAGATACGCAGTATTTT CASSVHGTASTDTQYF
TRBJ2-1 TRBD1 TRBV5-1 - TGCGCCAGCAGCTTAGGGACAGGGGGGAATGAGCAGTTCTTC CASSLGTGGNEQFF
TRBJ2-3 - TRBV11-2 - TGTGCCAGCAGCTTAGATTACAGTCCTAGCACAGATACGCAGTATTTT CASSLDYSPSTDTQYF
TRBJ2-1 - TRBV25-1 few TGTGCCAGCAGTGAAGAGGGCGGAGCCTCCTACAATGAGCAGTTCTTC CASSEEGGASYNEQFF
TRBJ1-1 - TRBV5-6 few TGTGCCAGCAGCTTGAGGACAGAAGCTTTCTTT CASSLRTEAFF
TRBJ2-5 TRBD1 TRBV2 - TGTGCCAGCGGCCGGGACAGGGGAGAGACCCAGTACTTC CASGRDRGETQYF
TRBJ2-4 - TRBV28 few TGTGCCAGCAGCCGTCCGGGGATAGCCAAAAACATTCAGTACTTC CASSRPGIAKNIQYF
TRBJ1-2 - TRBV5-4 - TGTGCCAGCAGCTTGGATCGGGGGGACTATGGCTACACCTTC CASSLDRGDYGYTF
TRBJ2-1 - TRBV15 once TGTGCCACCAGCAGCCAGGAGGAGGGGGCCCCTATAAAGTGGAATGAGCAGTTCTTC CATSSQEEGAPIKWNEQFF
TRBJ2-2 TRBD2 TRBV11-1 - TGTGCCAGCAGCCCCCCTAGCGGGTTAAACACCGGGGAGCTGTTTTTT CASSPPSGLNTGELFF
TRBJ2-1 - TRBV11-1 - TGTGCCAGCAGCCGAGGATATCGCAATGAGCAGTTCTTC CASSRGYRNEQFF
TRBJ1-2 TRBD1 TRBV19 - TGTGCCAGTAGGCCGGGACAGGGGATCCGCGAATATGGCTACACCTTC CASRPGQGIREYGYTF
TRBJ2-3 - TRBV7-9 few TGTGCCAGCAGCCCACGCCGCGGTAGCGGCCGCACAGATACGCAGTATTTT CASSPRRGSGRTDTQYF
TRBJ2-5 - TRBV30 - TGTGCCTGGAGTAGCCAGGGTGGAGAGACCCAGTACTTC CAWSSQGGETQYF
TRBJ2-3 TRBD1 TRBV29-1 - TGCAGCGTTGACAGGGGGCGCAGAGATACGCAGTATTTT CSVDRGRRDTQYF
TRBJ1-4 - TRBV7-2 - TGTGCCAGCAGCTTAAAATACGGACTTAATGAAAAACTGTTTTTT CASSLKYGLNEKLFF
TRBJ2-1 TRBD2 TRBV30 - TGTGCCTGGACCCCGGGACTCACTTCTAGCGGGAGGGCCGATGAGCAGTTCTTC CAWTPGLTSSGRADEQFF
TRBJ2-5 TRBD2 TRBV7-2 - TGTGCCAGCAGCTTAGCACTAGCGTTGGAGACCCAGTACTTC CASSLALALETQYF
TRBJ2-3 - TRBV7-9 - TGTGCCAGCAGCAACGACAGGCTGTATTTT CASSNDRLYF
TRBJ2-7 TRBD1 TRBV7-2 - TGTGCCAGCAGCTCTCTTTGGACAGGGGGCGAGCAGTACTTC CASSSLWTGGEQYF
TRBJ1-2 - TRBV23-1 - TGCGCCAGCACGGAGAGTGGCTATGGCTACACCTTC CASTESGYGYTF
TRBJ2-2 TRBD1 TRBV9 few TGTGCCAGCAGCGCCTTCCCGTGGACAGGGGGCCACACCGGGGAGCTGTTTTTT CASSAFPWTGGHTGELFF
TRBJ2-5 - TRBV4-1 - TGCGCCAGCAGCCAAGTCGGAGCGAATACGGAGACCCAGTACTTC CASSQVGANTETQYF
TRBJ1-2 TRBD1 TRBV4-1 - TGCGCCAGCAGCCAGACGGGGGGGACAGTGCAAAACTATGGCTACACCTTC CASSQTGGTVQNYGYTF
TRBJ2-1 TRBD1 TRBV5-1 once TGCGCCAGCAGCTGGGACAGGGATGAGCAGTTCTTC CASSWDRDEQFF
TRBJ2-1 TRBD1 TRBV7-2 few TGTGCCAGCAGCGTGGGACAGGGACTCGACCACAATGAGCAGTTCTTC CASSVGQGLDHNEQFF
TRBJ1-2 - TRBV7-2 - TGTGCCAGCAGCTCGGGAAGGGGGGGTGGCTACACCTTC CASSSGRGGGYTF
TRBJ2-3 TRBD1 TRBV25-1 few TGTGCCAGCAGTGAAACCAGGACAGGGCCTAGCACAGATACGCAGTATTTT CASSETRTGPSTDTQYF
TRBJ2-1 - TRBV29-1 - TGCAGCGTGGTCGCGGCTAGCCCATCCTACAATGAGCAGTTCTTC CSVVAASPSYNEQFF
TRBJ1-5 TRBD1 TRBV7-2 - TGTGCCAGCAGCTTAGGTGACAGGGGGTATAGCAATCAGCCCCAGCATTTT CASSLGDRGYSNQPQHF
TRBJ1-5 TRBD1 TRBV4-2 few TGTGCCAGCAGCCAAGCCGGGACAGGGTATCAGCCCCAGCATTTT CASSQAGTGYQPQHF
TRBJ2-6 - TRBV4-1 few TGCGCCAGCAGCCAAGGAACACGAAGCTCTGGGGCCAACGTCCTGACTTTC CASSQGTRSSGANVLTF
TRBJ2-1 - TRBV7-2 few TGTGCCAGCAGCTTACACCCGGGTTACAATGAGCAGTTCTTC CASSLHPGYNEQFF
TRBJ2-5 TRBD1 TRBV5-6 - TGTGCCAGCAGCTTCCGGGACAGGGGGATGGAGACCCAGTACTTC CASSFRDRGMETQYF
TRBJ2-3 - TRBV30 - TGTGCCTGGGCGACTAGTTCAGATACGCAGTATTTT CAWATSSDTQYF
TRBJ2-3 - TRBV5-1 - TGCGCCAGCAGCTTGGCCACTTTCACAGATACGCAGTATTTT CASSLATFTDTQYF
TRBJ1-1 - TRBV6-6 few TGTGCCAGCAGTTACGAGGCTCTTCTTGAAGCTTTCTTT CASSYEALLEAFF
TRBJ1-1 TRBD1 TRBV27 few TGTGCCAGCAGTTTTACGAGACAGGGCTGGAACACTGAAGCTTTCTTT CASSFTRQGWNTEAFF
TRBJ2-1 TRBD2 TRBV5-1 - TGCGCCAGTGGAGGGACTAGCGGGGTCATCGGTGAGCAGTTCTTC CASGGTSGVIGEQFF
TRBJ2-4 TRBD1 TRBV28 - TGTGCCACCTTCGGACAGGGGAAAAACATTCAGTACTTC CATFGQGKNIQYF
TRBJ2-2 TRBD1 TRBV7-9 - TGTGCCAGCAGTTTAGGACAGGTGAACACCGGGGAGCTGTTTTTT CASSLGQVNTGELFF
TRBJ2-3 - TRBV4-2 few TGTGCCAGCAGCCAAGAGGGAGTCGTCACAGATACGCAGTATTTT CASSQEGVVTDTQYF
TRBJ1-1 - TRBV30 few TGTGCTGGAGCGGGGGGCGGCACTGAAGCTTTCTTT CAGAGGGTEAFF
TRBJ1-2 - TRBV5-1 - TGCGCCAGCAGCTTGGACCGAGGGGGAACTGGGGGCTACACCTTC CASSLDRGGTGGYTF
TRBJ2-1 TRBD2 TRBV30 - TGTGCCTGGCGGACCGGGACTAGCGGGGGGCCTGAGCAGTTCTTC CAWRTGTSGGPEQFF
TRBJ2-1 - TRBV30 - TGTGCCTGGAGTGAATACTACAATGAGCAGTTCTTC CAWSEYYNEQFF
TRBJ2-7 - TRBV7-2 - TGTGCCACTCTGTTAGGGGGTAGCTCCTACGAGCAGTACTTC CATLLGGSSYEQYF
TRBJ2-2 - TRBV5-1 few TGCGCCAGCAGCTTCACATTGGACACCGGGGAGCTGTTTTTT CASSFTLDTGELFF